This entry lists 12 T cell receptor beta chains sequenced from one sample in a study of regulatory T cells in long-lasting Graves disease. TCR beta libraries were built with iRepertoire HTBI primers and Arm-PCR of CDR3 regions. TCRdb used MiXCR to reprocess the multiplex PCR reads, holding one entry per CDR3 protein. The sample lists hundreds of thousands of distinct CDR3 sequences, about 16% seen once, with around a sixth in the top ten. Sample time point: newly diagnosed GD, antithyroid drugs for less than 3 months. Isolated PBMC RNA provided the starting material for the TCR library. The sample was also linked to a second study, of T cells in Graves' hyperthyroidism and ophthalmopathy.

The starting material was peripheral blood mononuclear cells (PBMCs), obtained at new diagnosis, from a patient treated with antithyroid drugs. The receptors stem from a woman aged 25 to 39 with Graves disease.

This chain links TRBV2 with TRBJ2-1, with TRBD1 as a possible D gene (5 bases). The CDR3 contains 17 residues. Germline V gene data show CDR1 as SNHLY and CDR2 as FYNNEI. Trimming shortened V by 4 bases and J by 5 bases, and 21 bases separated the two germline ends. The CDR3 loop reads CASSASNIQGFNNEQFF. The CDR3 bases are TGTGCCAGCAGTGCATCCAATATTCAGGGTTTTAACAATGAGCAGTTCTTC.

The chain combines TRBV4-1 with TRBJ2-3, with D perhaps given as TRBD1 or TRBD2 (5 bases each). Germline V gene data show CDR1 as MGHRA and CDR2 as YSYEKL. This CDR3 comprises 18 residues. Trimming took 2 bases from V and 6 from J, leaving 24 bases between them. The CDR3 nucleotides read TGCGCCAGCAGCCAATTCGAAAACCGGGACCCCGGAACCGATACGCAGTATTTT. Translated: CASSQFENRDPGTDTQYF.

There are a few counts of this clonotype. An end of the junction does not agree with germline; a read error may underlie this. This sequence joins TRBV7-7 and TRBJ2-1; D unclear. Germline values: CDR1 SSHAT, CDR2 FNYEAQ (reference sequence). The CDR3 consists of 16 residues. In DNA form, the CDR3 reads TGTGCTAGCAGCTTAGGTCTCGTCGCCCCTTACAATGAGCAGTTCTTC. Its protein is CASSLGLVAPYNEQFF.

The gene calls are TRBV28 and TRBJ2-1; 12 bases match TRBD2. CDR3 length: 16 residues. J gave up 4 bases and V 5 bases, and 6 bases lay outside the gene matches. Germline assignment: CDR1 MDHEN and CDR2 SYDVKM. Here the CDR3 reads CASSSPTSGGYNEQFF. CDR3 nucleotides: TGTGCCAGCAGTAGCCCGACTAGCGGGGGATACAATGAGCAGTTCTTC.

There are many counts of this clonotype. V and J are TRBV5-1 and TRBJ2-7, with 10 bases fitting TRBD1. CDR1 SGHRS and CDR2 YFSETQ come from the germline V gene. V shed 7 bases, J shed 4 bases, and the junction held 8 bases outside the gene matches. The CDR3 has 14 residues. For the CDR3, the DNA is TGCGCCAGCGCGACGGGACAGGGGAGTTACGAGCAGTACTTC. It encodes CASATGQGSYEQYF.

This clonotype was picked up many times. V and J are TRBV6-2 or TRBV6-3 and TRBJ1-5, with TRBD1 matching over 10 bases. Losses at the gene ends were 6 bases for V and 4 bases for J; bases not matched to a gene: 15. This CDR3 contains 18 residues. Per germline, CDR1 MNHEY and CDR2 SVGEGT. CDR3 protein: CASSHGTGDQNPNQPQHF. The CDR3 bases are TGTGCCAGCAGCCATGGGACAGGGGACCAAAATCCGAATCAGCCCCAGCATTTT.

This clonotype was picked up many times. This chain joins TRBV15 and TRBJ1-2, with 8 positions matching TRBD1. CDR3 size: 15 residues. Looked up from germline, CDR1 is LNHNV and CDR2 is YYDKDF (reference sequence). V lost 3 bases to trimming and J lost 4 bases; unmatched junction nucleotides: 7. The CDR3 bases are TGTGCCACCAGCAGTTGGGACAGGATGATCTATGGCTACACCTTC. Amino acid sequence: CATSSWDRMIYGYTF.

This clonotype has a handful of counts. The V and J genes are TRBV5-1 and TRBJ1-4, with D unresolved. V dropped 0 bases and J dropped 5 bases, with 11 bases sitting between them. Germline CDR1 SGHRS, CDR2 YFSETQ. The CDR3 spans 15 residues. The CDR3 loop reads CASSLVGAENEKLFF. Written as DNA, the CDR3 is TGCGCCAGCAGCTTGGTTGGCGCCGAAAATGAAAAACTGTTTTTT.

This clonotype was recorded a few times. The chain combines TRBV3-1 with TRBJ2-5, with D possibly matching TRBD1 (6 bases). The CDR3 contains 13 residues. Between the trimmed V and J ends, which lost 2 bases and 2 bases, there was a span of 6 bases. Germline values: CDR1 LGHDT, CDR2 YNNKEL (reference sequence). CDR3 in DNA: TGTGCCAGCAGCCAACAGGGGCAAGAGACCCAGTACTTC. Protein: CASSQQGQETQYF.

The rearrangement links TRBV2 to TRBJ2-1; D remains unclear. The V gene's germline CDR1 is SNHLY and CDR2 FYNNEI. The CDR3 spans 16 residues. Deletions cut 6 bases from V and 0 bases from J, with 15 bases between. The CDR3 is CASSLATKSSYNEQFF. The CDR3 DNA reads TGTGCCAGCAGCTTGGCCACCAAGAGCTCCTACAATGAGCAGTTCTTC.

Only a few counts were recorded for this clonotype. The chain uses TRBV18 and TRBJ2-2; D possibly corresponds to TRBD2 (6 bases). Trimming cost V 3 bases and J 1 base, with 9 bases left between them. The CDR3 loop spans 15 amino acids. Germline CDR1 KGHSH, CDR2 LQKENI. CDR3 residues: CASSPGGRNTGELFF. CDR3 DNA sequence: TGTGCCAGCTCACCTGGAGGGAGGAACACCGGGGAGCTGTTTTTT.

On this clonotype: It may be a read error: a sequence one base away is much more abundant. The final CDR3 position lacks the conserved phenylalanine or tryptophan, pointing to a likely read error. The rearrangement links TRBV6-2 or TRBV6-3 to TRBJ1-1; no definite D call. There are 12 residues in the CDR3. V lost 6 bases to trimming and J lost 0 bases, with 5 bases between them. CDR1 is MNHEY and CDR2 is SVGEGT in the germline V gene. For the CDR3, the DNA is TGTGCCAGCAGGGGTCTGAACACTGAAGCTTTCTCT. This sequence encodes CASRGLNTEAFS.